This TCR beta chain emerged from a study of CD8 T cells in Susac syndrome (dated by TCRdb to about 2019). Background for the entire study: The study used repertoire sequencing to test whether antigen drove CD8+ T cell activation and differentiation in Susac syndrome. The clonality of the CD8+ T cell repertoire was compared across over 9 healthy donors, 14 Susac syndrome patients and around 16 multiple sclerosis patients. Results the study describes overall, beyond this receptor: The TCR sequencing and HLA analysis was acknowledged to have included a relatively small number of individuals.

Peripheral blood CD8+ and CD4+ T cells from healthy donors, Susac syndrome patients and multiple sclerosis patients were profiled using high-throughput TCR beta sequencing. The multiple sclerosis controls were treatment-naive patients who had stable or active relapsing-remitting disease and met the revised McDonald criteria. Bulk CD8+ and CD4+ T cells were purified magnetically by negative isolation, whereas CD8+ TEMRA cells were enriched by FACS. Blood was drawn into EDTA tubes, processed within 24 hours, and PBMCs were isolated by density gradient centrifugation. PBMCs intended for TCR sequencing were frozen in liquid nitrogen and were later thawed in a 37 degrees C water bath. The sorted or isolated CD4+, CD8+ and CD8+ TEMRA cells reached a purity of at least 90%. The CDR3 runs 14 residues from the cysteine to the phenylalanine. Only the CDR3 region is kept as DNA, spanning 42 bases read in frame from base 1. V and J are truncated by 0 bases and 8 bases respectively, leaving an intervening sequence of 13 bases. CDR1 and CDR2, per the germline V gene (reference sequence), are MNHEY and SMNVEV.

RNA was extracted using the RNeasy kit, and about 0.5 to 1 ug of the RNA was reverse transcribed with random hexamers. The immunoSEQ multiplex PCR assay, covering 54 Vbeta and 13 Jbeta segments, was used to amplify TCR beta CDR3 regions. PCR amplification bias was corrected by using a synthetic template baseline for primer optimization and computational correction. The paper's processing steps were these. Reads were assigned to V, D and J genes according to IMGT and analyzed in immunoSEQ Analyzer, with only productive sequences retained. Clonality was computed as one minus Shannon entropy normalized by log2 of the number of productive unique sequences. For each patient and control, public and private clones were evaluated within the 100 most prevalent clones. Susac-specific clones were defined as absent from healthy and MS cohorts, 850 to 1,300 published viral clones and other ImmuneACCESS disease sequences. Clones were called with MiXCR by TCRdb after fastp trimmed the public reads at Q25, and only in-frame beta chains were retained. Rows merge per CDR3 protein into single entries with the most common DNA and genes. The V and J calls and clone size come from TCRdb's table, not from the authors' own analysis. The sample data list about 430,000 distinct CDR3 sequences, and 85% to 90% of these were observed just once. The ten top clones hold approximately 0.11% of the sample.

A note on this clonotype: Its antigen specificity is not known. The sample holds no much larger clone one base away, and base qualities are not on file.

The sequenced material came from CD8+ T cells from PBMCs. The chain couples TRBV27 to TRBJ1-2; TRBD1 is perhaps the D gene, given 5 matching bases. The sequence was collected from a human donor with multiple sclerosis. The CDR3 in this case is CASSLSSRAEGYTF. The nucleotide sequence is TGTGCCAGCAGTTTATCCTCCAGGGCGGAAGGCTACACCTTC.